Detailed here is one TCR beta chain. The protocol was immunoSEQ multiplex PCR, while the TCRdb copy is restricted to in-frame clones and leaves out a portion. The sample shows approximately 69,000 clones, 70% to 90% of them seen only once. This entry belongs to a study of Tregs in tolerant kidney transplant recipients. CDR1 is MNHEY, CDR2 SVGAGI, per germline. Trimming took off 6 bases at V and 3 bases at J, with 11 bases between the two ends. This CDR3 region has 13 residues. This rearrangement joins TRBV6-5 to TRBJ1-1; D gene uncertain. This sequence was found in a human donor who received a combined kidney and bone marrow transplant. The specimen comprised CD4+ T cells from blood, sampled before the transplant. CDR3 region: CASSRREDTEAFF. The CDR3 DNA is TGTGCCAGCAGCCGACGGGAGGACACTGAAGCTTTCTTT.